These 21 T cell receptor beta chains were sequenced from one sample in a study of regulatory T cells in long-lasting Graves disease. Relying on iRepertoire HTBI primers and Arm-PCR of CDR3 regions, the team built TCR beta libraries. One entry per CDR3 protein, called by TCRdb with MiXCR from the multiplex PCR reads. The data contain roughly 610,000 distinct CDR3 sequences, roughly 15% of them singletons. Described time point: newly diagnosed GD, antithyroid drugs for less than 3 months. With RNA extracted from PBMCs as input, the TCR library was made. This sample was also put to use in a study of T cells in Graves' hyperthyroidism and ophthalmopathy.

The specimen was peripheral blood mononuclear cells (PBMCs), collected at new diagnosis, from a patient treated with antithyroid drugs. The receptor set was obtained from a woman in her 30s with Graves disease.

There are a few counts of this clonotype. The chain recombines TRBV15 with TRBJ1-2; D call uncertain. CDR3 size: 16 residues. CDR1 is LNHNV, CDR2 YYDKDF, per germline (reference sequence). The ends were cut back, 0 bases at V and 7 bases at J, with 18 bases in the middle. The CDR3 DNA follows: TGTGCCACCAGCAGAGATCGGTCTTTGGCAGGCCCTGGCTACACCTTC. Protein: CATSRDRSLAGPGYTF.

This clonotype was counted a few times. The rearrangement joins TRBV2 to TRBJ1-5; no clear D. CDR3 size: 15 residues. Germline CDR1 reads SNHLY; CDR2 reads FYNNEI. Trimming stripped 7 bases from V and 0 bases from J, with 13 bases between. This chain's CDR3 is CASTLSVYSNQPQHF. CDR3 sequence (DNA): TGTGCCAGCACCCTGTCGGTTTATAGCAATCAGCCCCAGCATTTT.

Ten or more counts support this clonotype. The V gene is TRBV27, the J gene TRBJ2-7; 8 bases match TRBD1. CDR1 MNHEY and CDR2 SMNVEV come from the germline V gene (reference sequence). This CDR3 is built from 16 residues. Trimming at V came to 5 bases and at J to 3 bases, leaving 12 bases not matched to a gene. CDR3 DNA: TGTGCCAGCAGTCCCGAGCTGGACAGGGTATACTACGAGCAGTACTTC. It translates to CASSPELDRVYYEQYF.

Only a few counts were recorded for this clonotype. The gene calls are TRBV5-1 and TRBJ2-1; D not certain. This CDR3 region has 15 residues. Germline V gives CDR1 SGHRS, CDR2 YFSETQ. V dropped 1 base and J dropped 1 base, with 9 bases sitting between them. Here the CDR3 reads CASSLMDQSYNEQFF. CDR3 nucleotides: TGCGCCAGCAGCTTGATGGACCAGTCCTACAATGAGCAGTTCTTC. Filled out from reference TRBV5-1 and TRBJ2-1, the complete variable domain reads KAGVTQTPRYLIKTRGQQVTLSCSPISGHRSVSWYQQTPGQGLQFLFEYFSETQRNKGNFPGRFSGRQFSNSRSEMNVSTLELGDSALYLCASSLMDQSYNEQFFGPGTRLTVL.

This clonotype was picked up a small number of times. This rearrangement joins TRBV6-9 to TRBJ2-2; 8 bases align to TRBD2. J gave up 5 bases and V 4 bases, and 3 bases lay outside the gene matches. CDR1 MNHGY and CDR2 SVAAGI come from the germline V gene. The CDR3 totals 14 residues. CDR3 in DNA: TGTGCCAGCAGTTTAGCGGGAAGTACCGGGGAGCTGTTTTTT. Amino acid sequence: CASSLAGSTGELFF.

Points on this clonotype: A junction end diverges from the germline sequence, so it may reflect a read error. The CDR3 DNA follows: TGTGCCAGCAGCTTGTTTCAGGGGCTGCACTATGGCTACACCTTC. This sequence encodes CASSLFQGLHYGYTF. The chain uses TRBV5-1 and TRBJ1-2, with D possibly TRBD1 on 6 matching bases. CDR3 length: 15 residues. Germline CDR1 SGHRS, CDR2 YFSETQ.

This clonotype was detected only a few times. This sequence joins TRBV11-2 and TRBJ2-6, with unresolved D. The CDR3 has 16 amino acids. CDR1 and CDR2 from the germline V gene are SGHAT and FQNNGV. V lost 1 base and J 0 bases, leaving 7 bases between the germline ends. CDR3 DNA sequence: TGTGCCAGCAGCTTAGTGACCCTCTCTGGGGCCAACGTCCTGACTTTC. Translation gives CASSLVTLSGANVLTF.

This clonotype has at least ten counts. The V and J genes are TRBV6-1 and TRBJ2-7, with TRBD1 matching 10 bases. Germline values: CDR1 MNHNS, CDR2 SASEGT. Unmatched junction bases numbered 10, after V lost 8 bases and J lost 6 bases. The CDR3 extends over 14 amino acids. CDR3 loop: CASGGQGLIVEQYF. CDR3 coding DNA: TGTGCCAGCGGGGGACAGGGGCTGATAGTCGAGCAGTACTTC.

This clonotype was seen many times. The J gene is TRBJ2-1, the V gene TRBV28; a weak D match, TRBD1 (5 bases). This CDR3 comprises 16 residues. V lost 3 bases and J lost 5, with 17 bases in between. Germline assignment: CDR1 MDHEN and CDR2 SYDVKM. The CDR3 reads CASSFLGQGVNNEQFF. The CDR3 DNA follows: TGTGCCAGCAGTTTCTTGGGGCAGGGTGTGAACAATGAGCAGTTCTTC.

In this sample, this clonotype turned up many times. The rearrangement links TRBV27 to TRBJ1-1; no clear D. Per germline, CDR1 MNHEY and CDR2 SMNVEV (reference sequence). This CDR3 comprises 13 residues. The V end was cut by 5 bases, the J end by 3 bases, with 10 bases between. The CDR3 DNA sequence: TGTGCCAGCAGTCGACCTCCGCACACTGAAGCTTTCTTT. It codes for CASSRPPHTEAFF.

The rearrangement joins TRBV20-1 to TRBJ2-7, with unresolved D. V shed 0 bases and J shed 3 bases, with 15 bases lying between them. This CDR3 spans 15 amino acids. Germline V gene sequence: CDR1 DFQATT, CDR2 SNEGSKA (reference sequence). The CDR3: CSARDRRVPNYEQYF. The CDR3 nucleotides read TGCAGTGCTAGAGATCGAAGGGTCCCCAACTACGAGCAGTACTTC.

The V call is TRBV3-1, the J call TRBJ2-3; TRBD2 matches at 10 bases. Germline lookup yields CDR1 LGHDT and CDR2 YNNKEL (reference sequence). Unmatched junction bases numbered 13, after V lost 4 bases and J lost 9 bases. The length of the CDR3 is 16 residues. The CDR3, as DNA: TGTGCCAGCAGCCCGCCGACTAGCGGGCTTGCGAGGACGCAGTATTTT. Amino acid sequence: CASSPPTSGLARTQYF.

This clonotype was seen many times. V and J are TRBV29-1 and TRBJ1-1; tentatively, D is TRBD1 (6 bases). This CDR3 has 12 residues. Germline loops: CDR1 SQVTM, CDR2 ANQGSEA. With 4 bases removed from V and 4 bases from J, the gap between germline ends came to 10 bases. CDR3 nucleotide sequence: TGCAGCGTTGCAACAGGGACCACTGAAGCTTTCTTT. Translation gives CSVATGTTEAFF.

The V call is TRBV15, the J call TRBJ2-7, with D unresolved. The V gene's germline CDR1 is LNHNV and CDR2 YYDKDF (reference sequence). This CDR3 comprises 12 residues. V lost 5 bases to trimming and J lost 6 bases, with 11 bases between them. In nucleotides, the CDR3 is TGTGCCACCAGCGGGTGGCTGGGCGAGCAGTACTTC. This translates into CATSGWLGEQYF. Together with reference TRBV15 and TRBJ2-7, the CDR3 gives the full variable domain: DAMVIQNPRYQVTQFGKPVTLSCSQTLNHNVMYWYQQKSSQAPKLLFHYYDKDFNNEADTPDNFQSRRPNTSFCFLDIRSPGLGDTAMYLCATSGWLGEQYFGPGTRLTVT.

The sample holds many counts of this clonotype. The chain recombines TRBV2 with TRBJ1-4; the match to TRBD1 covers 8 bases. This CDR3 is built from 13 residues. V was pared by 8 bases and J by 3 bases, with 2 bases of the junction left unmatched. Germline V gene lookup returns CDR1 SNHLY and CDR2 FYNNEI. CDR3 nucleotide sequence: TGTGCCAGCCAGGGGGCAGCTAATGAAAAACTGTTTTTT. Encoded protein: CASQGAANEKLFF.

V and J are TRBV2 and TRBJ2-2; 7 bases match TRBD2. The J segment lost 7 bases and the V segment lost 7 bases, leaving 12 bases of the junction unmatched. Germline CDR1 and CDR2: SNHLY and FYNNEI. The CDR3 consists of 15 residues. The CDR3 bases are TGTGCCAGCATCGAGCGGGAAGTCTATGGCGGGGAGCTGTTTTTT. Encoded protein: CASIEREVYGGELFF.

This rearrangement joins TRBV25-1 to TRBJ1-6; D remains ambiguous. There are 16 residues in the CDR3. The germline V gene encodes CDR1 MGHDK and CDR2 SYGVNS. V was shortened by 1 base and J by 3 bases, with 10 bases between the two germline ends. The CDR3 nucleotides read TGTGCCAGCAGTGAATCCGGGAGATACTATAATTCACCCCTCCACTTT. Translated: CASSESGRYYNSPLHF.

Details on this clonotype: One junction end disagrees with the germline gene, perhaps due to a read error. The chain employs TRBV28 and TRBJ2-1; TRBD2 matches at 14 bases. This CDR3 has 18 residues. Germline CDR1 MDHEN, CDR2 SYDVKM. The CDR3 DNA follows: TGTGCCAGCGCCTATGGGACTAGCGGGAGATTCACCTACAATAAGCAGTTCTTC. This codes for CASAYGTSGRFTYNKQFF. The full variable domain, its missing parts supplied by reference TRBV28 and TRBJ2-1, is DVKVTQSSRYLVKRTGEKVFLECVQDMDHENMFWYRQDPGLGLRLIYFSYDVKMKEKGDIPEGYSVSREKKERFSLILESASTNQTSMYLCASAYGTSGRFTYNKQFFGPGTRLTVL.

The V and J genes are TRBV6-1 and TRBJ1-2, with a possible D match to TRBD1 (5 bases). V was shortened by 8 bases and J by 8 bases, with 27 bases between the two germline ends. Germline CDR1 and CDR2: MNHNS and SASEGT. CDR3 length equals 16 residues. The CDR3 is CASGELYGQMGDGYTF. The DNA for the CDR3 is TGTGCCAGCGGGGAGCTCTATGGCCAGATGGGGGACGGCTACACCTTC.

The table lists this clonotype with a few counts. This chain connects TRBV7-9 to TRBJ2-7; D unclear. This CDR3 region has 13 residues. Germline lookup yields CDR1 SEHNR and CDR2 FQNEAQ (reference sequence). With 0 bases removed from V and 5 bases from J, the gap between germline ends came to 8 bases. CDR3 amino acids: CASSLAVTNEQYF. For the CDR3, the DNA is TGTGCCAGCAGCTTAGCCGTGACGAACGAGCAGTACTTC.

This clonotype was recorded many times. The gene calls are TRBV20-1 and TRBJ1-1; D gene ambiguous. Germline CDR1 reads DFQATT; CDR2 reads SNEGSKA (reference sequence). Trimming removed 5 bases from V and 5 bases from J, with 18 bases in between. There are 14 residues in the CDR3. CDR3 bases: TGCAGTGCTCGAGCGGGCGCAGGCCTTACTGAAGCTTTCTTT. This encodes CSARAGAGLTEAFF.